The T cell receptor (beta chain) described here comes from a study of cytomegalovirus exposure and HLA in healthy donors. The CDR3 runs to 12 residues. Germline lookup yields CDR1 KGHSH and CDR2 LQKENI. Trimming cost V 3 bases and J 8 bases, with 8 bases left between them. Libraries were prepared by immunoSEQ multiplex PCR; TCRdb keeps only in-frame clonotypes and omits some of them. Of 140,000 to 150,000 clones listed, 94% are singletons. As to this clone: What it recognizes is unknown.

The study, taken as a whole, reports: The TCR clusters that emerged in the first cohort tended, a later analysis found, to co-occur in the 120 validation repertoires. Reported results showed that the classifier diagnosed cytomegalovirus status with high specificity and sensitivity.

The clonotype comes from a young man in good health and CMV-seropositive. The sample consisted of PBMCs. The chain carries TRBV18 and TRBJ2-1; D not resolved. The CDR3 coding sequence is TGTGCCAGCTCACCGAGTCGTGATGAGCAGTTCTTC. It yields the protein CASSPSRDEQFF. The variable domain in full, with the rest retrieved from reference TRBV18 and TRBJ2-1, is NAGVMQNPRHLVRRRGQEARLRCSPMKGHSHVYWYRQLPEEGLKFMVYLQKENIIDESGMPKERFSAEFPKEGPSILRIQQVVRGDSAAYFCASSPSRDEQFFGPGTRLTVL.